Each of the 7 T cell receptor beta chains below was sequenced from the same sample in a study of shared clonotypes between healthy human individuals. Assay used: immunoSEQ multiplex PCR; TCRdb lists only in-frame clones, some missing. The data contain nearly 600,000 clones, roughly 96% of them singletons. The naive CD8 fraction comprised CD45RO-negative cells positively selected for CCR7 and excluded terminally differentiated effector memory CD45RA+ cells. What was sequenced was naive CD8+ T cells sorted from blood. The origin of the receptors is a woman in her thirties in good health.

The CDR3 DNA follows: TGTGCCAGCAGTTTATCGGTCCTAGCGGGAGGTAAGCAGCATGAGCAGTTCTTC. Translated, it gives CASSLSVLAGGKQHEQFF. The chain couples TRBV27 to TRBJ2-1, with TRBD2 matching 11 bases. Germline CDR1 and CDR2: MNHEY and SMNVEV (reference sequence). J lost 8 bases, V lost 0 bases, and 12 bases had no gene match. The CDR3 extends over 18 amino acids.

This clone was found once. The V gene is TRBV27, the J gene TRBJ2-5, with TRBD2 identical over 12 bases. Judging by the DNA end, TRBJ2-7 fits better; the J call may be wrong. The germline V gene has CDR1 MNHEY and CDR2 SMNVEV (reference sequence). This CDR3 comprises 14 residues. CDR3 bases: TGTGCCAGTGTCGCACTAGCGGGAGGCTACGAGCAGTACTTC. This translates into CASVALAGGYEQYF.

V gene TRBV4-1 combines with J gene TRBJ1-5; possibly TRBD1 for D (5 bases). The CDR3 runs to 14 residues. Germline V gene sequence: CDR1 MGHRA, CDR2 YSYEKL. V was clipped by 1 base and J by 13 bases, with 17 bases between them. The CDR3 sequence: CASSQARGQLPQHF. As DNA, the CDR3 is TGCGCCAGCAGCCAAGCTCGGGGCCAACTGCCTCAGCATTTT.

The chain recombines TRBV5-6 with TRBJ1-5; D unclear. V lost 4 bases and J lost 4, with 9 bases in between. This CDR3 spans 13 amino acids. The germline CDR1 and CDR2 sequences are SGHDT and YYEEEE. This chain's CDR3 is CASSGRLNQPQHF. As DNA, the CDR3 is TGTGCCAGCAGCGGTCGTTTAAATCAGCCCCAGCATTTT.

The genes are TRBV11-2 and TRBJ2-2; 8 positions agree with TRBD1. The CDR3 totals 16 residues. The junction had 7 bases not matched to a gene; V was cut back by 1 base and J by 6 bases. Germline V gene sequence: CDR1 SGHAT, CDR2 FQNNGV. The CDR3 region is CASSLGQGTVAGELFF. CDR3 nucleotide sequence: TGTGCCAGCAGCTTAGGACAGGGGACGGTGGCCGGGGAGCTGTTTTTT. The full variable domain, rest sourced from reference TRBV11-2 and TRBJ2-2, is EAGVAQSPRYKIIEKRQSVAFWCNPISGHATLYWYQQILGQGPKLLIQFQNNGVVDDSQLPKDRFSAERLKGVDSTLKIQPAKLEDSAVYLCASSLGQGTVAGELFFGEGSRLTVL.

This clone has just one count. The chain recombines TRBV2 with TRBJ2-7; the D gene is possibly TRBD2 (6 bases). Germline loops: CDR1 SNHLY, CDR2 FYNNEI. The CDR3 runs 13 residues. V lost 7 bases and J lost 3, with 13 bases in between. This chain's CDR3 is CASTGGTFYEQYF. CDR3 nucleotide sequence: TGTGCCAGCACCGGGGGTACCTTCTACGAGCAGTACTTC.

This sequence joins TRBV5-1 and TRBJ1-1; weak D call: TRBD1 (6 bases). Germline V gives CDR1 SGHRS, CDR2 YFSETQ. V was shortened by 3 bases and J by 1 base, with 10 bases between the two germline ends. The CDR3 consists of 14 residues. The CDR3 region has the DNA TGCGCCAGCAGCTCCTCGGGACAGAACACTGAAGCTTTCTTT. This sequence encodes CASSSSGQNTEAFF.